The sequence of this TCR beta chain was determined in a study of blood T cell repertoires in COVID-19. As for the study in general: The cDNA or gDNA used as material had been derived from T cells, B-cell-depleted T cells, or PBMCs.

Germline V CDR1 and CDR2: SNHLY, FYNNEI. This CDR3 has 13 residues. The germline V and J ends were trimmed by 7 bases and 0 bases, with 9 bases remaining between them. In the original processing: The assay estimated nucleated cells by amplifying reference gene primers. The table came from immunoSEQ multiplex PCR; TCRdb's copy has only in-frame clones and leaves some out. V and J calls and clone size follow that table, whereas D and trimming were derived from the DNA. The sample consists of more than 150,000 clones, 80% to 90% of them appearing once. Sequenced sample: peripheral blood. The sequence was collected from a woman aged 40 to 50 with acute or convalescent COVID-19. The gene calls are TRBV2 and TRBJ1-2; D is undetermined. This CDR3 is CASIRGTNYGYTF. DNA of the CDR3: TGTGCCAGCATTCGGGGAACTAACTATGGCTACACCTTC. Filled out from reference TRBV2 and TRBJ1-2, the complete variable domain reads EPEVTQTPSHQVTQMGQEVILRCVPISNHLYFYWYRQILGQKVEFLVSFYNNEISEKSEIFDDQFSVERPDGSNFTLKIRSTKLEDSAMYFCASIRGTNYGYTFGSGTRLTVV.